A single sample is the source of the 22 T cell receptor beta chains below, sequenced in a study of cytomegalovirus exposure and HLA in healthy donors (dated by TCRdb to about 2017). The library relied on the immunoSEQ multiplex PCR assay. TCRdb obtained this table from immuneACCESS and retained in-frame rearrangements with V and J assigned. These tables miss some clones; where compared with another copy, unresolved V genes account for less than half of the shortfall, and the remainder is unexplained. The sample records about 200,000 clones, about 79% of which are singletons. Over 10% of the sample is in the top ten clones. The sample was PBMCs. These receptors came from a woman in her twenties or thirties in good health and CMV-seropositive.

The chain combines TRBV9 with TRBJ2-3; D might be TRBD2 (5 bases). The length of the CDR3 is 15 residues. CDR1 is SGDLS, CDR2 YYNGEE, per germline. Trimming took 1 base from V and 0 from J, leaving 9 bases between them. Here the CDR3 DNA reads TGTGCCAGCAGCGTACTAGCATCCAGCACAGATACGCAGTATTTT. This codes for CASSVLASSTDTQYF.

The chain recombines TRBV27 with TRBJ2-2, with D possibly matching TRBD1 (6 bases). This CDR3 is built from 19 residues. Between the trimmed V and J ends, which lost 2 bases and 2 bases, there was a span of 21 bases. Germline V gene data show CDR1 as MNHEY and CDR2 as SMNVEV (reference sequence). This CDR3 is CASSLNGRPGHDNTGELFF. CDR3 DNA sequence: TGTGCCAGCAGTTTAAATGGACGACCGGGACATGATAACACCGGGGAGCTGTTTTTT.

This clone was observed once. This chain uses TRBV6-5 with TRBJ1-2; D is possibly TRBD1 (6 bases). V dropped 5 bases and J dropped 4 bases, with 17 bases sitting between them. The germline V gene has CDR1 MNHEY and CDR2 SVGAGI. CDR3 size: 15 residues. CDR3 nucleotide sequence: TGTGCCAGCAGTCTAGACGGACAGCCACGCTATGGCTACACCTTC. Translated: CASSLDGQPRYGYTF.

The V call is TRBV12-1, the J call TRBJ2-7; the table's D call TRBD2 went unverified against the DNA. TRBV12-1 is described as a pseudogene. This CDR3 has 16 amino acids. The CDR3 sequence is CASSFYKASGFYEQYF. In DNA, the CDR3 is TGTGCCAGCAGCTTTTATAAGGCTAGCGGATTCTACGAGCAGTACTTC.

The chain is built from TRBV6-5 and TRBJ2-3; D unresolved. The CDR3 runs 15 residues. The V end lost 2 bases, the J end lost 0 bases, and 9 bases lay between the germline ends. The germline CDR1 and CDR2 sequences are MNHEY and SVGAGI. The CDR3 DNA follows: TGTGCCAGCAGTTACGGCCTCCCTAGCACAGATACGCAGTATTTT. Translation gives CASSYGLPSTDTQYF.

The chain joins TRBV5-1 to TRBJ2-3; 7 bases are a match to TRBD1. The CDR3 is made up of 16 amino acids. Germline V CDR1 and CDR2: SGHRS, YFSETQ. Trimming at V came to 4 bases and at J to 1 base, leaving 9 bases not matched to a gene. The DNA for the CDR3 is TGCGCCAGCAGCCTAGACAGGGTTCTGGGCACAGATACGCAGTATTTT. Residues: CASSLDRVLGTDTQYF.

CDR3 loop: CASSYSKGPGNYEQYF. CDR3 coding DNA: TGTGCCAGCAGTTACTCGAAAGGTCCCGGGAACTACGAGCAGTACTTC. The V call is TRBV6-5, the J call TRBJ2-7, with a tentative D call TRBD2 (5 bases). The V gene lost 0 bases and the J gene lost 3 bases, with 15 bases spanning the gap. Germline CDR1 and CDR2: MNHEY and SVGAGI. This CDR3 comprises 16 residues.

The genes are TRBV15 and TRBJ2-1; tentative D call: TRBD1 (6 bases). The CDR3 is made up of 12 amino acids. Trimming removed 8 bases at V and 8 bases at J, with 13 bases between. CDR1 and CDR2 from the germline V gene are LNHNV and YYDKDF (reference sequence). The CDR3 sequence is CATALDRYEQFF. The CDR3 DNA is TGTGCCACCGCGCTAGACAGGTATGAGCAGTTCTTC.

This chain connects TRBV6-5 to TRBJ2-7; TRBD2 aligns across 7 bases. This CDR3 contains 15 residues. Unmatched junction bases numbered 9, after V lost 5 bases and J lost 2 bases. Germline assignment: CDR1 MNHEY and CDR2 SVGAGI. CDR3 nucleotides: TGTGCCAGCAGTACTCATCTAGCGGTTACCTACGAGCAGTACTTC. Its translation: CASSTHLAVTYEQYF.

This sequence joins TRBV6-4 and TRBJ1-1, with D possibly TRBD1 on 5 matching bases. The V end was cut by 6 bases, the J end by 3 bases, with 11 bases between. Germline V gene sequence: CDR1 MRHNA, CDR2 SNTAGT. The CDR3 length is 13 residues. The CDR3 nucleotides are TGTGCCAGCAGCCCAGGGATGGACACTGAAGCTTTCTTT. Amino acids: CASSPGMDTEAFF.

This rearrangement joins TRBV7-6 to TRBJ2-7, with 10 bases identical to TRBD2. Germline V gene sequence: CDR1 SGHVS, CDR2 FNYEAQ. With V trimmed by 3 bases and J by 3 bases, 17 bases remained unmatched. The CDR3 spans 19 residues. In nucleotides, the CDR3 is TGTGCCAGCAGCTTTCCCCGAGCTAGCGGGGGTGGTTGGAACTACGAGCAGTACTTC. It translates to CASSFPRASGGGWNYEQYF.

The J gene is TRBJ2-7, the V gene TRBV18, with a tentative D call TRBD2 (6 bases). The V gene's germline CDR1 is KGHSH and CDR2 LQKENI. V was shortened by 1 base and J by 3 bases, with 10 bases between the two germline ends. The CDR3 contains 14 residues. This CDR3 is CASSPRGIVYEQYF. The CDR3, as DNA: TGTGCCAGCTCACCACGCGGGATAGTCTACGAGCAGTACTTC.

The J gene is TRBJ1-4, the V gene TRBV2, with 8 nucleotides matching TRBD1. Germline-derived CDR1 and CDR2 are SNHLY and FYNNEI. V lost 7 bases to trimming and J lost 7 bases; unmatched junction nucleotides: 5. The CDR3 loop spans 13 amino acids. The CDR3 loop reads CASTTGGAEKLFF. In DNA form, the CDR3 reads TGTGCCAGCACTACAGGGGGTGCTGAAAAACTGTTTTTT. The full variable domain, with the rest looked up from reference TRBV2 and TRBJ1-4, is EPEVTQTPSHQVTQMGQEVILRCVPISNHLYFYWYRQILGQKVEFLVSFYNNEISEKSEIFDDQFSVERPDGSNFTLKIRSTKLEDSAMYFCASTTGGAEKLFFGSGTQLSVL.

With regard to this clone: One end of the junction does not line up with germline, which may come from a read error. The chain couples TRBV25-1 to TRBJ2-4; D may be TRBD2 (5 bases). Germline loops: CDR1 MGHDK, CDR2 SYGVNS. The CDR3 spans 15 residues. For the CDR3, the DNA is TGTGCCAGCAGCACGACCCGGCTAGCCGAAAACATTCAGTACTTC. Translation: CASSTTRLAENIQYF.

V usage is TRBV7-9 and J usage is TRBJ2-5; 8 nucleotides match TRBD1. Germline assignment: CDR1 SEHNR and CDR2 FQNEAQ (reference sequence). This CDR3 spans 13 amino acids. V gave up 3 bases and J gave up 4 bases; unmatched junction bases: 1. This CDR3 is CASSFDRGETQYF. For the CDR3, the DNA is TGTGCCAGCAGCTTCGACAGGGGAGAGACCCAGTACTTC.

This chain connects TRBV7-2 to TRBJ1-3; unclear D gene. Germline V lookup: CDR1 SGHTA, CDR2 FQGNSA. V lost 5 bases and J 4 bases, leaving 15 bases between the germline ends. This CDR3 is 15 amino acids long. CDR3 region: CASSTQAGTGNTIYF. In DNA, the CDR3 is TGTGCCAGCAGCACCCAAGCGGGTACAGGAAACACCATATATTTT.

The chain combines TRBV5-1 with TRBJ1-2; D is unclear. Germline CDR1 reads SGHRS; CDR2 reads YFSETQ. This CDR3 is built from 13 residues. Between the trimmed V and J ends, which lost 0 bases and 3 bases, there was a span of 6 bases. CDR3 amino acids: CASSLVLDYGYTF. CDR3 DNA sequence: TGCGCCAGCAGCTTGGTTCTAGACTATGGCTACACCTTC. Full variable domain (missing parts from reference TRBV5-1 and TRBJ1-2): KAGVTQTPRYLIKTRGQQVTLSCSPISGHRSVSWYQQTPGQGLQFLFEYFSETQRNKGNFPGRFSGRQFSNSRSEMNVSTLELGDSALYLCASSLVLDYGYTFGSGTRLTVV.

V gene TRBV2 combines with J gene TRBJ2-6; a possible D gene is TRBD2 (6 bases). Trimming cost V 10 bases and J 0 bases, with 13 bases left between them. The CDR3 length is 15 residues. The germline gives CDR1 SNHLY, CDR2 FYNNEI. DNA of the CDR3: TGTGCCACCGGGGGACGGGTCTCTGGGGCCAACGTCCTGACTTTC. Its protein is CATGGRVSGANVLTF.

J is TRBJ2-7 and V is TRBV6-6; 10 nucleotides align to TRBD2. Germline-derived CDR1 and CDR2 are MNHNY and SVGAGI (reference sequence). J was trimmed by 7 bases and V by 6 bases; bases with no gene match: 9. The CDR3 has 14 amino acids. The CDR3 DNA sequence: TGTGCCAGCAGCCTCCCGGGACTAGCGTATGAGCAGTACTTC. Protein sequence: CASSLPGLAYEQYF.

This chain uses TRBV25-1 with TRBJ2-2; TRBD1 agrees at 9 bases. In germline, CDR1 is MGHDK, CDR2 SYGVNS. Losses at the gene ends were 6 bases for V and 7 bases for J; bases not matched to a gene: 9. The CDR3 has 15 residues. CDR3 bases: TGTGCCAGCAGCTCCAGGGACAGGGAGAGCGGGGAGCTGTTTTTT. The encoded protein is CASSSRDRESGELFF.

The chain carries TRBV18 and TRBJ2-1, with 9 bases fitting TRBD2. The germline V gene has CDR1 KGHSH and CDR2 LQKENI. This CDR3 has 16 amino acids. Trimming took 6 bases from V and 2 from J; bases not matched to a gene: 8. Written as DNA, the CDR3 is TGTGCCAGCTCTATGAGCGGGGGGATGACCTACAATGAGCAGTTCTTC. Protein product: CASSMSGGMTYNEQFF.

V usage is TRBV6-5 and J usage is TRBJ2-3; possibly TRBD2 for D (6 bases). Germline V gives CDR1 MNHEY, CDR2 SVGAGI. CDR3 length: 15 amino acids. V was cut by 6 bases and J by 4 bases, with 17 bases left in between. This CDR3 reads CASSPRTIPPDTQYF. In DNA form, the CDR3 reads TGTGCCAGCAGCCCGAGGACTATCCCACCAGATACGCAGTATTTT.